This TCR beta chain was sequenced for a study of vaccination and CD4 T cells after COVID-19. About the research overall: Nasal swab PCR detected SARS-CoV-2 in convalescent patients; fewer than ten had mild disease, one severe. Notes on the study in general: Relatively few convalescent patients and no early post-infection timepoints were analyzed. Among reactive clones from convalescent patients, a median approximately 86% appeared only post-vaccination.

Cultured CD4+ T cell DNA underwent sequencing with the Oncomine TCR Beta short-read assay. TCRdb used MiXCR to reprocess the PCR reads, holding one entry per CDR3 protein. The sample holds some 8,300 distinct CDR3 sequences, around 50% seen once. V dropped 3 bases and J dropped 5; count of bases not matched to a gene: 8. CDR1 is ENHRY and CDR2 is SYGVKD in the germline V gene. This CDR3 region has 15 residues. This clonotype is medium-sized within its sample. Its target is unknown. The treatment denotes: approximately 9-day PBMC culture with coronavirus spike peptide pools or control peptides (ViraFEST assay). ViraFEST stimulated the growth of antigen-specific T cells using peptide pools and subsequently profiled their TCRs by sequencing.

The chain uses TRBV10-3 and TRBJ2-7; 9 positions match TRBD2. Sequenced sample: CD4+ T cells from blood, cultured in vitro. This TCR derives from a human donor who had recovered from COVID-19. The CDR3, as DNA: TGTGCCATCAGTGATCTAGCGGGATCGGGCAACGAGCAGTACTTC. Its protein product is CAISDLAGSGNEQYF.